This T cell receptor (beta chain) was sequenced during a study of T cells expressing NK-cell markers. The overall study: The study sequenced eight donors, seven HCMV-seropositive and one seronegative.

The CDR3 is 15 residues long. TCRdb re-called the 5' RACE reads; one entry per CDR3 protein, DNA not given. The sample has around 550,000 distinct CDR3 sequences; the top ten hold approximately 3.5%. Broader study findings: In a few donors, dominant clonotypes made up about 28.3-60.1% of CD3+CD56-NKG2C+ cells.

About this clonotype: The antigen is unknown.

This clonotype was obtained from a man between 18 and 35 years old in good health. This sequence joins TRBV12-3 or TRBV12-4 and TRBJ2-1; TCRdb calls TRBD1, which cannot be checked without DNA. Sequenced input: blood T cells: a sorted CD56 or NKG2C T cell subset, CD4+ or CD8+ T cells, or bulk PBMC T cells (not recorded which). This CDR3 is CASRILGRGGNEQFF.